Shown below are 11 T cell receptor beta chains from a single sample sequenced in a study of early T cells in non-severe SARS-CoV-2 infection (TCRdb year 2021). Libraries came from 5' RACE. The listed sequencing device is NextSeq 500. The public sequencing data were trimmed at Q25 with fastp and processed into clonotypes with MiXCR by TCRdb, which kept only in-frame beta chains. Identical CDR3 proteins give one entry, which carries the most common genes and DNA. Within this sample are about 72,000 distinct CDR3 sequences, with about 9.5% of them counted one time only. 7.6% of the sample is in the top ten clones. The sequenced sample was whole blood, obtained at baseline. These receptors were collected from an adult who was a healthcare worker with PCR-confirmed SARS-CoV-2 infection or an uninfected control (not recorded which).

This clonotype was observed a handful of times. This CDR3 is CASSMLGGSSSGANVLTF. As DNA, the CDR3 is TGTGCCAGTAGTATGCTTGGAGGTAGTTCAAGTGGGGCCAACGTCCTGACTTTC. This chain links TRBV19 with TRBJ2-6; the D gene is possibly TRBD2 (5 bases). Germline loops: CDR1 LNHDA, CDR2 SQIVND (reference sequence). The V end was cut by 3 bases, the J end by 3 bases, with 18 bases between. The CDR3 has 18 residues.

This clonotype turned up a few times. The rearrangement joins TRBV12-3 or TRBV12-4 to TRBJ1-6; D gene unclear. CDR3 length: 12 amino acids. V was shortened by 6 bases and J by 9 bases, with 9 bases between the two germline ends. CDR3 nucleotides: TGTGCCAGCAGCCGCGGACCTTCACCCCTCCACTTT. Its protein product is CASSRGPSPLHF.

This clonotype was observed at least ten times. This rearrangement joins TRBV7-2 to TRBJ2-4, with TRBD2 matching over 10 bases. This CDR3 contains 19 residues. The J segment lost 0 bases and the V segment lost 5 bases, leaving 13 bases of the junction unmatched. Germline CDR1 reads SGHTA; CDR2 reads FQGNSA. The DNA for the CDR3 is TGTGCCAGCAGCCGGACCACTAGCGGGGAAATACTAGCCAAAAACATTCAGTACTTC. Translating gives CASSRTTSGEILAKNIQYF.

The gene calls are TRBV11-2 and TRBJ1-2, with D possibly being TRBD1 (6 bases). The germline V gene has CDR1 SGHAT and CDR2 FQNNGV. The CDR3 totals 14 residues. The ends were cut back, 3 bases at V and 5 bases at J, with 13 bases in the middle. This CDR3 is CASSLNTDSYGYTF. CDR3 nucleotide sequence: TGTGCCAGCAGCTTGAATACGGACAGTTATGGCTACACCTTC. The whole variable domain, remainder taken from reference TRBV11-2 and TRBJ1-2, is EAGVAQSPRYKIIEKRQSVAFWCNPISGHATLYWYQQILGQGPKLLIQFQNNGVVDDSQLPKDRFSAERLKGVDSTLKIQPAKLEDSAVYLCASSLNTDSYGYTFGSGTRLTVV.

This clonotype was counted at least ten times. This chain joins TRBV9 and TRBJ1-5; 7 bases map to TRBD1. Germline V CDR1 and CDR2: SGDLS, YYNGEE. V trimming: 3 bases; J trimming: 0 bases; junction bases outside the gene matches: 3. CDR3 length: 15 amino acids. The CDR3 DNA sequence: TGTGCCAGCAGCGAACAGGGGAATAGCAATCAGCCCCAGCATTTT. This sequence encodes CASSEQGNSNQPQHF.

This clonotype was seen ten or more times. The chain is built from TRBV20-1 and TRBJ2-6, with 7 bases identical to TRBD1. Per the germline V gene, CDR1 is DFQATT and CDR2 is SNEGSKA (reference sequence). This CDR3 is built from 15 residues. With 0 bases clipped from V and 2 bases from J, the junction kept 1 base outside the gene matches. The DNA of the CDR3 is TGCAGTGCTAGAGATACAGGGGCTGGGGCCAACGTCCTGACTTTC. It yields the protein CSARDTGAGANVLTF.

CDR3 loop: CAISESGGTRYEQYF. Here the CDR3 DNA reads TGTGCCATCAGTGAGTCAGGCGGGACTCGCTACGAGCAGTACTTC. This chain uses TRBV10-3 with TRBJ2-7; a weak D match, TRBD2 (6 bases). V dropped 0 bases and J dropped 3 bases, with 12 bases sitting between them. CDR3 length equals 15 residues. Per the germline V gene, CDR1 is ENHRY and CDR2 is SYGVKD.

This clonotype showed up many times. V and J are TRBV2 and TRBJ2-5; 10 bases align to TRBD2. The CDR3 is 21 residues long. Germline-derived CDR1 and CDR2 are SNHLY and FYNNEI. V gave up 4 bases and J gave up 2 bases; unmatched junction bases: 22. CDR3 coding DNA: TGTGCCAGCAGTGTCCCTACCCCCTCTAGCGGGGGCTACGGGGGACAAGAGACCCAGTACTTC. Translated, it gives CASSVPTPSSGGYGGQETQYF.

This clonotype was counted at least ten times. The chain joins TRBV5-1 to TRBJ2-1; TRBD1 might be the D (5 bases). The CDR3 has 15 amino acids. Per germline, CDR1 SGHRS and CDR2 YFSETQ. The germline V and J ends were trimmed by 4 bases and 8 bases, with 19 bases remaining between them. CDR3: CASSVDSSMTDEQFF. In DNA form, the CDR3 reads TGCGCCAGCAGCGTTGACAGTAGTATGACGGATGAGCAGTTCTTC. Full variable domain (outside the CDR3, taken from reference TRBV5-1 and TRBJ2-1): KAGVTQTPRYLIKTRGQQVTLSCSPISGHRSVSWYQQTPGQGLQFLFEYFSETQRNKGNFPGRFSGRQFSNSRSEMNVSTLELGDSALYLCASSVDSSMTDEQFFGPGTRLTVL.

This clonotype was found many times. The rearrangement joins TRBV7-6 to TRBJ1-1, with no clear D. The ends were cut back, 1 base at V and 1 base at J, with 4 bases in the middle. Germline CDR1 SGHVS, CDR2 FNYEAQ. The CDR3 has 13 residues. CDR3 region: CASSLDSNTEAFF. CDR3 nucleotide sequence: TGTGCCAGCAGCTTAGATTCGAACACTGAAGCTTTCTTT.

This clonotype was counted between two and nine times. This rearrangement joins TRBV5-6 to TRBJ1-6, with D perhaps TRBD1 (6 bases). Germline V lookup: CDR1 SGHDT, CDR2 YYEEEE. V gave up 0 bases and J gave up 16 bases, with 17 bases separating them. The length of the CDR3 is 14 residues. CDR3 region: CASSLVQGTRLLHF. CDR3 coding DNA: TGTGCCAGCAGCTTGGTTCAGGGGACCCGCTTACTCCACTTT.